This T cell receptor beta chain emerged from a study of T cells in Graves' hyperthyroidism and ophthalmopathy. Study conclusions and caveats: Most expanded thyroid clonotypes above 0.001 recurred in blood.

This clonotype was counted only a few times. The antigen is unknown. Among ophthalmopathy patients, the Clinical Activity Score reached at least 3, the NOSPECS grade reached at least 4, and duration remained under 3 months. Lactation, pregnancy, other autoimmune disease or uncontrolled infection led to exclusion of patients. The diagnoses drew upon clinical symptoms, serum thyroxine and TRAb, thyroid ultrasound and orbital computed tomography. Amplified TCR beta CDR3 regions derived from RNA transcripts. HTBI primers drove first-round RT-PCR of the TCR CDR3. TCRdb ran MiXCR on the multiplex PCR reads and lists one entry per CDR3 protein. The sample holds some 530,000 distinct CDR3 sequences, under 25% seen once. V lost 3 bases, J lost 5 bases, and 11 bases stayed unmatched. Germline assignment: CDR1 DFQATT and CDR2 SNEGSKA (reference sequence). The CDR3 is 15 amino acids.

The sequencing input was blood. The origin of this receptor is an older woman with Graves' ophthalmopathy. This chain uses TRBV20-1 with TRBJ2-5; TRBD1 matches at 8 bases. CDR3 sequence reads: CSASHGQGLAETQYF. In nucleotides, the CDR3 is TGCAGTGCTAGTCATGGACAGGGCCTTGCGGAGACCCAGTACTTC.